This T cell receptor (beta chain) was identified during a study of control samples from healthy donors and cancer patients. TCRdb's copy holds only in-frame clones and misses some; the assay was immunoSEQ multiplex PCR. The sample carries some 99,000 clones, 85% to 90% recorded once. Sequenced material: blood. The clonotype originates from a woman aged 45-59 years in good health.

The CDR3 DNA reads TGTGCCAGCAGCGCCGGTGGCTCTGAAGCTTTCTTT. It is translated as CASSAGGSEAFF. The chain carries TRBV9 and TRBJ1-1; D is ambiguous. The CDR3 loop spans 12 amino acids. Germline-derived CDR1 and CDR2 are SGDLS and YYNGEE. V dropped 3 bases and J dropped 6 bases, with 9 bases sitting between them.